This T cell receptor (beta chain) was documented in a study of T cells in Graves' hyperthyroidism and ophthalmopathy. Germline V gene lookup returns CDR1 MNHNS and CDR2 SASEGT. The CDR3 extends over 16 amino acids. V trimming: 11 bases; J trimming: 5 bases; junction bases outside the gene matches: 18. RNA transcripts yielded amplified TCR beta CDR3 regions. The HTBI primer set drove a first-round RT-PCR of the TCR CDR3. Each CDR3 protein gets one entry after TCRdb re-called the multiplex PCR reads with MiXCR. The sample carries around 400,000 distinct CDR3 sequences, 13% to 15% recorded once. Study-level points and caveats: Most clonotypes that expanded in the thyroid above 0.001 also showed up in blood.

PBMCs were sourced from less than 13 ml fresh peripheral blood. A remark on this clonotype: What it binds is not known.

The specimen was blood. The V call is TRBV6-1, the J call TRBJ2-1, with TRBD2 matching 7 bases. The receptor was derived from a woman aged 55 to 70 with Graves' ophthalmopathy. The CDR3 loop reads CAGSSLASGENNEQFF. CDR3 DNA: TGTGCCGGGTCTTCGCTAGCTAGCGGAGAAAACAATGAGCAGTTCTTC.